The 25 T cell receptor beta chains given below trace back to one sample, sequenced in a study of PD-1 blockade in classical Hodgkin lymphoma. Time point given: cycle 4 day 1 (C4D1), after more than five weeks of nivolumab. The patients all showed relapse after autologous stem cell transplantation, while their brentuximab vedotin exposure varied. Assay: immunoSEQ multiplex PCR; the TCRdb copy retains only in-frame clones and omits some. The sample has around 100,000 clones; over 75% are singletons. The material sequenced was peripheral blood mononuclear cells (PBMCs), taken before the fourth cycle of nivolumab. These receptors were obtained from a human donor with classical Hodgkin lymphoma.

The rearrangement uses TRBV13 and TRBJ2-7; the D gene could be TRBD1 or TRBD2 (5 bases each). The CDR3 is 12 amino acids. Germline V gives CDR1 PRHDT, CDR2 FYEKMQ (reference sequence). Trimming took 4 bases from V and 3 from J, leaving 7 bases between them. The DNA for the CDR3 is TGTGCCAGCAGCTCAGGGAGCTACGAGCAGTACTTC. It yields the protein CASSSGSYEQYF.

J is TRBJ2-3 and V is TRBV30; 7 nucleotides align to TRBD1. Germline V gene lookup returns CDR1 GTSNPN and CDR2 SVGIG (reference sequence). The CDR3 spans 15 residues. V shed 4 bases and J 0 bases; nucleotides not matched to a gene: 7. Here the CDR3 DNA reads TGTGCCTGGAATAGACAGGGCCTTAGCACAGATACGCAGTATTTT. Its translation is CAWNRQGLSTDTQYF.

The chain is built from TRBV9 and TRBJ2-4; 11 positions match TRBD2. Germline V CDR1 and CDR2: SGDLS, YYNGEE. The CDR3 contains 15 residues. Germline trimming cut 0 bases from V and 13 bases from J; bases unmatched to any gene: 9. CDR3 amino acids: CASSVGSSGGPLQYF. The CDR3 nucleotides are TGTGCCAGCAGCGTAGGGTCTAGCGGGGGGCCCCTCCAGTACTTC.

The chain links TRBV7-8 to TRBJ1-2; 7 bases map to TRBD1. This CDR3 has 15 residues. Unmatched junction bases numbered 9, after V lost 5 bases and J lost 3 bases. CDR1 is SGHVS, CDR2 FQNEAQ, per germline. CDR3 DNA sequence: TGTGCCAGCAGCGGAGGACAGGAACGGGACTATGGCTACACCTTC. This gives the protein CASSGGQERDYGYTF.

V is TRBV7-9 and J is TRBJ1-2; D gene unclear. Germline CDR1 SEHNR, CDR2 FQNEAQ (reference sequence). CDR3 size: 15 residues. The V and J ends lost 1 base and 3 bases respectively, with 12 bases between them. Written as DNA, the CDR3 is TGTGCCAGCAGCTTAGATAGCCCGTCCTACTATGGCTACACCTTC. It translates to CASSLDSPSYYGYTF.

In its sample, this clone was seen once. The chain carries TRBV7-3 and TRBJ2-7; 12 nucleotides match TRBD2. Per germline, CDR1 SGHTA and CDR2 FQGTGA. The CDR3 contains 15 residues. After removal of 5 bases from V and 4 bases from J, the junction contained 6 bases not matched to a gene. The CDR3 reads CASSPLAGGYYEQYF. The CDR3 bases are TGTGCCAGCAGCCCACTAGCGGGGGGCTATTACGAGCAGTACTTC. Full variable domain (remainder filled in from reference TRBV7-3 and TRBJ2-7): GAGVSQTPSNKVTEKGKYVELRCDPISGHTALYWYRQSLGQGPEFLIYFQGTGAADDSGLPNDRFFAVRPEGSVSTLKIQRTERGDSAVYLCASSPLAGGYYEQYFGPGTRLTVT.

A single count supports this clone. The chain joins TRBV5-1 to TRBJ1-3, with D perhaps matching TRBD1 (5 bases). The CDR3 covers 14 residues. Trimming removed 4 bases from V and 1 base from J, with 9 bases in between. CDR1 is SGHRS, CDR2 YFSETQ, per germline. The CDR3 DNA follows: TGCGCCAGCAGCCCGGGGGTTTCTGGAAACACCATATATTTT. This translates into CASSPGVSGNTIYF.

V usage is TRBV9 and J usage is TRBJ2-2, with a tentative D call TRBD1 (6 bases). The CDR3 is made up of 19 amino acids. The V end was cut by 4 bases, the J end by 4 bases, with 26 bases between. Germline assignment: CDR1 SGDLS and CDR2 YYNGEE. The CDR3 loop is CASSPDRQSPPGFTGELFF. The CDR3 bases are TGTGCCAGCAGCCCTGACAGGCAATCCCCCCCCGGATTCACCGGGGAGCTGTTTTTT. Supplemented by reference TRBV9 and TRBJ2-2, the full variable domain reads DSGVTQTPKHLITATGQRVTLRCSPRSGDLSVYWYQQSLDQGLQFLIQYYNGEERAKGNILERFSAQQFPDLHSELNLSSLELGDSALYFCASSPDRQSPPGFTGELFFGEGSRLTVL.

The chain is built from TRBV5-1 and TRBJ1-2; no clear D. In germline, CDR1 is SGHRS, CDR2 YFSETQ. V shed 0 bases and J shed 1 base, with 10 bases lying between them. The CDR3 runs to 15 residues. The CDR3 DNA follows: TGCGCCAGCAGCTTGGCATCAGCCCTTAACTATGGCTACACCTTC. Amino acids: CASSLASALNYGYTF.

The V gene is TRBV21-1, the J gene TRBJ1-1; the table assigns TRBD1, which was not confirmed against the DNA. TRBV21-1 is assigned pseudogene status. The CDR3 has 15 residues. In nucleotides, the CDR3 is TGTGCCAGCAGCAATTCCGGGACAGAGGACACTGAAGCTTTCTTT. Translated: CASSNSGTEDTEAFF.

This clone was recorded a few times. The V call is TRBV30, the J call TRBJ1-2, with no clear D. The V gene's germline CDR1 is GTSNPN and CDR2 SVGIG (reference sequence). Trimming removed 0 bases from V and 2 bases from J, with 7 bases in between. This CDR3 region has 13 residues. The CDR3 sequence is CAWSVTENYGYTF. The CDR3 DNA follows: TGTGCCTGGAGTGTAACGGAAAACTATGGCTACACCTTC.

This chain connects TRBV19 to TRBJ1-1; TRBD1 is a possible D gene (6 bases). V was cut by 2 bases and J by 1 base, with 11 bases left in between. The CDR3 totals 15 residues. Looked up from germline, CDR1 is LNHDA and CDR2 is SQIVND (reference sequence). The CDR3 bases are TGTGCCAGTAGTATAAGGGGGTACGAGAACACTGAAGCTTTCTTT. Translation gives CASSIRGYENTEAFF.

The CDR3 DNA sequence: TGTGCCAGCAGCCAAGAAGGGGGACTCCTTACCTACGAGCAGTACTTC. Encoded protein: CASSQEGGLLTYEQYF. This chain connects TRBV4-2 to TRBJ2-7; D assignment may be TRBD1 or TRBD2 (6 bases each). Per the germline V gene, CDR1 is LGHNA and CDR2 is YNFKEQ. Trimming took 0 bases from V and 2 from J, leaving 14 bases between them. The CDR3 runs to 16 residues.

The chain links TRBV19 to TRBJ2-2, with D possibly called TRBD1 or TRBD2 (5 bases each). Germline V CDR1 and CDR2: LNHDA, SQIVND (reference sequence). V lost 3 bases, J lost 7 bases, and 12 bases lay in between. The CDR3 has 14 amino acids. Written as DNA, the CDR3 is TGTGCCAGTAGTATCTGGGGACGGAACGGGGAGCTGTTTTTT. Amino acids: CASSIWGRNGELFF.

This clone was seen a handful of times. The chain employs TRBV6-4 and TRBJ2-3; 11 nucleotides line up with TRBD2. The junction had 4 bases not matched to a gene; V was cut back by 5 bases and J by 3 bases. The CDR3 sequence is 15 residues long. Germline-derived CDR1 and CDR2 are MRHNA and SNTAGT. The CDR3 loop reads CASSSLAGGTDTQYF. CDR3 bases: TGTGCCAGCAGTTCGCTAGCGGGGGGAACAGATACGCAGTATTTT.

The gene calls are TRBV7-9 and TRBJ1-6; D is unclear. The CDR3 contains 15 residues. Germline assignment: CDR1 SEHNR and CDR2 FQNEAQ (reference sequence). Trimming took 1 base from V and 7 from J, leaving 11 bases between them. CDR3 loop: CASSLEAGRNSPLHF. As DNA, the CDR3 is TGTGCCAGCAGCTTAGAGGCGGGCCGGAATTCACCCCTCCACTTT.

V is TRBV28 and J is TRBJ1-2; TRBD1 matches 7 bases. The J segment lost 1 base and the V segment lost 4 bases, leaving 9 bases of the junction unmatched. Germline V gives CDR1 MDHEN, CDR2 SYDVKM. The CDR3 totals 16 residues. Here the CDR3 reads CASSSPDRELNYGYTF. CDR3 nucleotide sequence: TGTGCCAGCAGTTCACCCGACAGGGAACTTAACTATGGCTACACCTTC.

The rearrangement uses TRBV7-9 and TRBJ1-2; D is unresolved. CDR1 and CDR2 from the germline V gene are SEHNR and FQNEAQ (reference sequence). There are 14 residues in the CDR3. The V end lost 5 bases, the J end lost 4 bases, and 14 bases lay between the germline ends. CDR3 DNA: TGTGCCAGCAGCCATAGCGACCGCCTCTATGGCTACACCTTC. As protein: CASSHSDRLYGYTF.

This clone turned up a few times. The CDR3 nucleotides are TGTGCCAGCAGCTTTCCGGGGGCTACGAATGAGCAGTTCTTC. Amino acids: CASSFPGATNEQFF. The chain has TRBV7-9 and TRBJ2-1; D is tentatively TRBD1 or TRBD2 (6 bases each). Germline CDR1 SEHNR, CDR2 FQNEAQ (reference sequence). V lost 3 bases and J lost 7, with 13 bases in between. The CDR3 contains 14 residues. Filled out from reference TRBV7-9 and TRBJ2-1, the complete variable domain reads DTGVSQNPRHKITKRGQNVTFRCDPISEHNRLYWYRQTLGQGPEFLTYFQNEAQLEKSRLLSDRFSAERPKGSFSTLEIQRTEQGDSAMYLCASSFPGATNEQFFGPGTRLTVL.

The chain employs TRBV28 and TRBJ1-5; the D is unclear. V shed 1 base and J shed 0 bases, with 10 bases lying between them. Germline V gene data show CDR1 as MDHEN and CDR2 as SYDVKM. The CDR3 runs 16 residues. As DNA, the CDR3 is TGTGCCAGCAGTTTATTCGGAACCTATAGCAATCAGCCCCAGCATTTT. Protein: CASSLFGTYSNQPQHF.

This chain connects TRBV30 to TRBJ2-1; D is uncertain. Looked up from germline, CDR1 is GTSNPN and CDR2 is SVGIG (reference sequence). The V end was cut by 2 bases, the J end by 5 bases, with 10 bases between. This CDR3 is built from 13 residues. This CDR3 reads CAWSINKDNEQFF. The CDR3 DNA is TGTGCCTGGAGTATTAACAAGGACAATGAGCAGTTCTTC. Based on the CDR3 plus reference TRBV30 and TRBJ2-1, the full variable domain is SQTIHQWPATLVQPVGSPLSLECTVEGTSNPNLYWYRQAAGRGLQLLFYSVGIGQISSEVPQNLSASRPQDRQFILSSKKLLLSDSGFYLCAWSINKDNEQFFGPGTRLTVL.

In this sample, this clone turned up once. The chain uses TRBV9 and TRBJ1-4; weak D call: TRBD1 (6 bases). V gave up 0 bases and J gave up 6 bases, with 12 bases separating them. In germline, CDR1 is SGDLS, CDR2 YYNGEE. The CDR3 has 15 residues. Here the CDR3 DNA reads TGTGCCAGCAGCGTAGAGGTGGCAGGGGATGAAAAACTGTTTTTT. It specifies CASSVEVAGDEKLFF.

Details on this clone: Relative to the germline gene, one junction end is altered; a read error may explain this. The V and J genes are TRBV30 and TRBJ1-4; D unclear. The germline CDR1 and CDR2 sequences are GTSNPN and SVGIG (reference sequence). The CDR3 totals 14 residues. The CDR3 DNA follows: TGTGCCTGGAGTATACCGGAGCTCCCCAGAAAAACTGTTTTT. It is translated as CAWSIPELPRKTVF.

The genes are TRBV20-1 and TRBJ2-7; D is unclear. The CDR3 consists of 11 residues. Germline CDR1 is DFQATT and CDR2 is SNEGSKA (reference sequence). V was shortened by 4 bases and J by 0 bases, with 4 bases between the two germline ends. Written as DNA, the CDR3 is TGCAGTGCTACCATCTCCTACGAGCAGTACTTC. Translating it yields CSATISYEQYF.

This chain joins TRBV5-1 and TRBJ1-4; TRBD1 matches 7 bases. CDR1 is SGHRS, CDR2 YFSETQ, per germline. The CDR3 consists of 18 residues. V was pared by 0 bases and J by 5 bases, with 13 bases of the junction left unmatched. The CDR3 nucleotides are TGCGCCAGCAGCTTGGAGCCCGGAGGACAGGCCCAGAATGAAAAACTGTTTTTT. Encoded protein: CASSLEPGGQAQNEKLFF.